This T cell receptor (beta chain) comes out of a study of cytomegalovirus exposure and HLA in healthy donors. The V gene lost 6 bases and the J gene lost 8 bases, with 10 bases spanning the gap. Germline lookup yields CDR1 MNHNS and CDR2 SASEGT. This CDR3 comprises 11 residues. Primers: 60 Vbeta forward and 13 Jbeta reverse. The protocol was immunoSEQ multiplex PCR, while the TCRdb copy is restricted to in-frame clones and leaves out a portion. The sample holds some 200,000 clones; around 70% are singletons and the top ten take 2.6%. V is TRBV6-1 and J is TRBJ1-1; D gene ambiguous. The sample consisted of PBMCs. The sequence was collected from a man aged 35-49 years in good health and CMV-seropositive. CDR3 sequence: CASRRQQEAFF. The CDR3 nucleotides read TGTGCCAGCAGGAGACAACAGGAAGCTTTCTTT.